Below are 9 T cell receptor beta chains sequenced from a single sample in a study of T cell responses to AZD1222 COVID-19 vaccine (dated by TCRdb to the early 2020s). Explained via the paper, the time point label denotes: baseline before first vaccination. The library was obtained by the immunoSEQ multiplex PCR assay. As stored in TCRdb, this immuneACCESS dataset retains in-frame rearrangements with V and J assigned. A fraction of the clones does not appear; measured against another copy, unresolved V genes explain less than half of the discrepancy, and the remainder lacks a known reason. The sample includes some 130,000 clones, with over 75% observed a single time. In total, the top ten clones hold approximately 1.5% of the sample. The input for sequencing was peripheral blood, taken on day 0 of AZD1222 vaccination. These receptors originate from an adult in good health.

J is TRBJ2-2 and V is TRBV7-2; D is perhaps TRBD2 (6 bases). The germline V gene encodes CDR1 SGHTA and CDR2 FQGNSA. With 5 bases removed from V and 3 bases from J, the gap between germline ends came to 19 bases. The CDR3 contains 17 residues. Here the CDR3 reads CASSRTQTSTDTGELFF. CDR3 DNA: TGTGCCAGCAGCCGGACCCAGACTAGTACCGACACCGGGGAGCTGTTTTTT.

The chain employs TRBV13 and TRBJ1-4; D remains unclear. Per germline, CDR1 PRHDT and CDR2 FYEKMQ (reference sequence). Trimming removed 0 bases at V and 4 bases at J, with 3 bases between. CDR3 length: 13 residues. The CDR3 loop is CASSLGRNEKLFF. Here the CDR3 DNA reads TGTGCCAGCAGCTTAGGTCGTAATGAAAAACTGTTTTTT.

V is TRBV9 and J is TRBJ2-1, with 11 bases that match TRBD2. V shed 3 bases and J 4 bases; nucleotides not matched to a gene: 18. Germline CDR1 reads SGDLS; CDR2 reads YYNGEE. This CDR3 region has 20 residues. Here the CDR3 DNA reads TGTGCCAGCAGCGCAAGACAGGGGCCCGTAACTAGCGGGGGTTACAATGAGCAGTTCTTC. Translating gives CASSARQGPVTSGGYNEQFF.

The chain employs TRBV7-6 and TRBJ2-1; 11 bases map to TRBD1. The CDR3 contains 15 residues. The ends lost 3 bases at V and 10 bases at J; junction bases unmatched: 8. Germline CDR1 reads SGHVS; CDR2 reads FNYEAQ. CDR3 loop: CASSLSGQGAWEQFF. The CDR3 DNA follows: TGTGCCAGCAGCTTGTCAGGACAGGGGGCATGGGAGCAGTTCTTC.

The rearrangement uses TRBV7-2 and TRBJ1-5; D gene uncertain. This CDR3 is 13 amino acids long. V was pared by 5 bases and J by 5 bases, with 10 bases between. The V gene's germline CDR1 is SGHTA and CDR2 FQGNSA. The CDR3 coding sequence is TGTGCCAGCAGCCCATTCTGGGATCAGCCCCAGCATTTT. The encoded protein is CASSPFWDQPQHF.

This sequence joins TRBV19 and TRBJ1-5, with D unresolved. This CDR3 region has 13 residues. Trimming removed 4 bases from V and 10 bases from J, with 14 bases in between. Germline lookup yields CDR1 LNHDA and CDR2 SQIVND (reference sequence). CDR3 amino acids: CASSREGQGPQHF. The CDR3 DNA reads as TGTGCCAGTAGTAGGGAGGGTCAAGGACCCCAGCATTTT.

The chain is built from TRBV29-1 and TRBJ2-1; weak D call: TRBD1 (5 bases). The CDR3 has 12 amino acids. Germline-derived CDR1 and CDR2 are SQVTM and ANQGSEA. The V end was cut by 4 bases, the J end by 7 bases, with 11 bases between. CDR3 sequence reads: CSVARGANEQFF. The CDR3 DNA is TGCAGCGTTGCCCGTGGGGCGAATGAGCAGTTCTTC.

The genes are TRBV30 and TRBJ2-3, with TRBD2 matching 9 bases. Losses at the gene ends were 3 bases for V and 5 bases for J; bases not matched to a gene: 6. The CDR3 length is 14 residues. Germline V CDR1 and CDR2: GTSNPN, SVGIG (reference sequence). The CDR3 protein is CAWSRTSVIDTQYF. For the CDR3, the DNA is TGTGCCTGGAGCCGGACTAGCGTCATAGATACGCAGTATTTT. Full variable domain (rest looked up from reference TRBV30 and TRBJ2-3): SQTIHQWPATLVQPVGSPLSLECTVEGTSNPNLYWYRQAAGRGLQLLFYSVGIGQISSEVPQNLSASRPQDRQFILSSKKLLLSDSGFYLCAWSRTSVIDTQYFGPGTRLTVL.

The chain employs TRBV11-2 and TRBJ1-4; D is undetermined. With 3 bases removed from V and 8 bases from J, the gap between germline ends came to 10 bases. The length of the CDR3 is 13 residues. Germline V gives CDR1 SGHAT, CDR2 FQNNGV. The CDR3 DNA sequence: TGTGCCAGCAGCTTGACCAACGGGGAAAAACTGTTTTTT. This codes for CASSLTNGEKLFF.